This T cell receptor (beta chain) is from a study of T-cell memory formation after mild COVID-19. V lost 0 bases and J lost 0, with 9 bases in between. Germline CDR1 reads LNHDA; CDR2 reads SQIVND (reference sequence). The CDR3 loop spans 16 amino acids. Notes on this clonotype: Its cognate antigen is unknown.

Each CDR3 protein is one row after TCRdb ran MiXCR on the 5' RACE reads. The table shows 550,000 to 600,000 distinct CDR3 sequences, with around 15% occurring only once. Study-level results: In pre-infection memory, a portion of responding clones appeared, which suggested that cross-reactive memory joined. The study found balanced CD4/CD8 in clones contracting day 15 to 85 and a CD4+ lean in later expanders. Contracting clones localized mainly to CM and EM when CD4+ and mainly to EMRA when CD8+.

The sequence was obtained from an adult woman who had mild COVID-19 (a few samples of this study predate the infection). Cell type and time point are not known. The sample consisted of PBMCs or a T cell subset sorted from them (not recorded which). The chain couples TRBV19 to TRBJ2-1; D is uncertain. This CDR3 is CASSIETRPSYNEQFF. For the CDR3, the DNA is TGTGCCAGTAGTATAGAGACAAGGCCCTCCTACAATGAGCAGTTCTTC.